The 16 T cell receptor beta chains below all came from one sample that was sequenced in a study of cytomegalovirus exposure and HLA in healthy donors (dated by TCRdb to 2017 to 2019). The library came from the immunoSEQ multiplex PCR assay. The multiplex PCR relied on a mix of 60 forward primers for TCR Vbeta segments and 13 reverse primers for TCR Jbeta segments. Here the immuneACCESS table is served through TCRdb, limited to in-frame sequences with V and J called. Missing clones are a known gap in these copies; in checked studies unresolved V genes cover under half, and the rest lacks a known reason. Present in this sample are more than 150,000 clones, 75% to 85% of which were seen just once. The leading ten clones occupy 1.5% to 2% of the sample. The sequenced sample consisted of PBMCs. These receptors all stem from a man between 18 and 29 years old in good health and CMV-seronegative.

The genes are TRBV7-8 and TRBJ1-2; 8 bases map to TRBD1. Trimming cost V 5 bases and J 6 bases; bases outside gene matches: 11. The CDR3 is 15 amino acids. Germline V lookup: CDR1 SGHVS, CDR2 FQNEAQ. The CDR3 loop is CASSLRGQGGDGYTF. The CDR3 DNA sequence: TGTGCCAGCAGCCTACGCGGACAGGGCGGCGATGGCTACACCTTC.

The rearrangement joins TRBV28 to TRBJ1-1; D perhaps matches TRBD1 (6 bases). V lost 6 bases to trimming and J lost 1 base, with 9 bases between them. Germline CDR1 is MDHEN and CDR2 is SYDVKM. The CDR3 contains 13 residues. The CDR3 sequence: CASRMTGNTEAFF. As DNA, the CDR3 is TGTGCCAGCAGGATGACAGGGAACACTGAAGCTTTCTTT. Combining the CDR3 with reference TRBV28 and TRBJ1-1 gives the whole variable domain DVKVTQSSRYLVKRTGEKVFLECVQDMDHENMFWYRQDPGLGLRLIYFSYDVKMKEKGDIPEGYSVSREKKERFSLILESASTNQTSMYLCASRMTGNTEAFFGQGTRLTVV.

The V gene is TRBV6-1, the J gene TRBJ1-6; D is possibly TRBD1 (6 bases). V was clipped by 7 bases and J by 9 bases, with 13 bases between them. This CDR3 has 13 residues. Germline CDR1 and CDR2: MNHNS and SASEGT. The CDR3 reads CASTNRETSPLHF. The CDR3 bases are TGTGCCAGCACAAACAGGGAGACTTCACCCCTCCACTTT.

The chain uses TRBV11-2 and TRBJ2-7; 9 bases fit TRBD1. The CDR3 runs to 12 residues. V lost 5 bases to trimming and J lost 9 bases; unmatched junction nucleotides: 5. Germline loops: CDR1 SGHAT, CDR2 FQNNGV. CDR3: CASSREDRGQYF. The DNA for the CDR3 is TGTGCCAGCAGCCGCGAGGACAGGGGGCAGTACTTC. Full variable domain (rest looked up from reference TRBV11-2 and TRBJ2-7): EAGVAQSPRYKIIEKRQSVAFWCNPISGHATLYWYQQILGQGPKLLIQFQNNGVVDDSQLPKDRFSAERLKGVDSTLKIQPAKLEDSAVYLCASSREDRGQYFGPGTRLTVT.

Only a few counts were recorded for this clone. The V gene is TRBV30, the J gene TRBJ1-6; tentative D call: TRBD1 (6 bases). The V and J ends lost 3 bases and 7 bases respectively, with 16 bases between them. The CDR3 is made up of 15 amino acids. Germline-derived CDR1 and CDR2 are GTSNPN and SVGIG (reference sequence). CDR3 residues: CAWRAGAGGNSPLHF. The CDR3 nucleotides are TGTGCCTGGAGAGCAGGGGCGGGGGGGAATTCACCCCTCCACTTT. Using reference TRBV30 and TRBJ1-6 for the parts outside the CDR3, the full variable domain is SQTIHQWPATLVQPVGSPLSLECTVEGTSNPNLYWYRQAAGRGLQLLFYSVGIGQISSEVPQNLSASRPQDRQFILSSKKLLLSDSGFYLCAWRAGAGGNSPLHFGNGTRLTVT.

V gene TRBV27 combines with J gene TRBJ1-2, with D hard to call. The CDR3 runs to 15 residues. Deletions cut 3 bases from V and 1 base from J, with 12 bases between. Germline CDR1 and CDR2: MNHEY and SMNVEV (reference sequence). As DNA, the CDR3 is TGTGCCAGCAGTTTTCTCCCCACAGATAACTATGGCTACACCTTC. This sequence encodes CASSFLPTDNYGYTF.

The J gene is TRBJ2-1, the V gene TRBV1; the listed D gene, TRBD2, was not tested against the DNA. TRBV1 counts as a pseudogene. The CDR3 is 20 amino acids. This CDR3 reads CTSSQARCGSGSGRTNEQFF. In DNA form, the CDR3 reads TGCACCAGCAGCCAAGCAAGATGTGGGTCGGGGAGCGGCCGAACGAATGAGCAGTTCTTC.

The rearrangement joins TRBV6-5 to TRBJ2-7, with a possible D match to TRBD1 (6 bases). CDR3 size: 13 residues. Per germline, CDR1 MNHEY and CDR2 SVGAGI. Trimming left V 6 bases short and J 3 bases short, with 12 bases between. DNA of the CDR3: TGTGCCAGCAGAGGGGGTAGCGTCTACGAGCAGTACTTC. It encodes CASRGGSVYEQYF.

This chain uses TRBV5-1 with TRBJ2-5; D is possibly TRBD1 (6 bases). The end of the DNA fits TRBJ2-7 better, so the J call may be wrong. The germline CDR1 and CDR2 sequences are SGHRS and YFSETQ. CDR3 length: 14 amino acids. CDR3 loop: CASSSGTPHYEQYF. As DNA, the CDR3 is TGCGCCAGCAGCTCCGGGACACCCCACTACGAGCAGTACTTC.

The V gene is TRBV7-3, the J gene TRBJ2-1; D may be TRBD1 (5 bases). CDR3 length equals 13 residues. From germline, CDR1 is SGHTA and CDR2 FQGTGA. Trimming cost V 3 bases and J 6 bases, with 9 bases left between them. The CDR3 sequence is CASSFGAANEQFF. The CDR3 region has the DNA TGTGCCAGCAGCTTTGGGGCCGCCAATGAGCAGTTCTTC.

Only one count was recorded for this clone. The chain recombines TRBV6-5 with TRBJ1-5; possible D gene TRBD1, 5 bases. V lost 1 base to trimming and J lost 4 bases, with 14 bases between them. Germline-derived CDR1 and CDR2 are MNHEY and SVGAGI. The CDR3 is 16 residues long. CDR3 sequence (DNA): TGTGCCAGCAGTTACTTTGGGGCCGGGGGGAATCAGCCCCAGCATTTT. Protein product: CASSYFGAGGNQPQHF.

Of note for this clone: An end of the junction differs from the germline gene, which may be a read error. V is TRBV19 and J is TRBJ1-2, with a possible D match to TRBD1 (5 bases). CDR3 size: 14 residues. Germline values: CDR1 LNHDA, CDR2 SQIVND (reference sequence). The CDR3 protein is CASSIGRGLNGCTF. CDR3 coding DNA: TGTGCCAGTAGTATAGGGAGGGGACTCAACGGCTGCACCTTC.

This chain connects TRBV9 to TRBJ2-3; 10 nucleotides line up with TRBD2. This CDR3 region has 16 residues. The junction had 3 bases not matched to a gene; V was cut back by 2 bases and J by 0 bases. The germline gives CDR1 SGDLS, CDR2 YYNGEE. CDR3 DNA sequence: TGTGCCAGCAGCGTGGGACTAGCGACTAGCACAGATACGCAGTATTTT. This codes for CASSVGLATSTDTQYF.

The J gene is TRBJ2-1, the V gene TRBV5-4; 8 positions agree with TRBD2. Trimming removed 4 bases from V and 10 bases from J; junction bases left unmatched: 13. The germline V gene has CDR1 SGHNT and CDR2 YYREEE (reference sequence). This CDR3 region has 15 residues. As DNA, the CDR3 is TGTGCCAGCAGCACCCGGGCTAGCGGGTCTTCAGAGCAGTTCTTC. This gives the protein CASSTRASGSSEQFF.

The chain is built from TRBV29-1 and TRBJ1-1; tentative D call: TRBD1 (5 bases). Germline V gene lookup returns CDR1 SQVTM and CDR2 ANQGSEA. Trimming removed 3 bases from V and 1 base from J, with 9 bases in between. This CDR3 has 13 amino acids. CDR3: CSVEGGGNTEAFF. CDR3 bases: TGCAGCGTTGAGGGGGGAGGGAACACTGAAGCTTTCTTT.

CDR3 residues: CSGSLSRHEQYF. The CDR3 DNA follows: TGCAGCGGTTCCCTTTCCAGGCACGAGCAGTACTTC. The chain combines TRBV29-1 with TRBJ2-7, with unresolved D. Germline V gene lookup returns CDR1 SQVTM and CDR2 ANQGSEA. The CDR3 covers 12 residues. Trimming removed 7 bases from V and 5 bases from J, with 15 bases in between.